This T cell receptor (beta chain) was documented in a study of T cell responses to AZD1222 COVID-19 vaccine. The length of the CDR3 is 15 residues. The germline V gene encodes CDR1 MDHEN and CDR2 SYDVKM. V dropped 2 bases and J dropped 5 bases, with 13 bases sitting between them. Measured with immunoSEQ multiplex PCR; TCRdb has only the in-frame clones, and not every one. The repertoire holds around 170,000 clones, with around nine tenths as singletons. The sequences come from peripheral blood, collected 28 days after the second AZD1222 dose. This TCR came from an adult who received the AZD1222 COVID-19 vaccine. J is TRBJ2-1 and V is TRBV28; a weak D match, TRBD1 (5 bases). CDR3 sequence: CASSLDVEGDNEQFF. Here the CDR3 DNA reads TGTGCCAGCAGTTTAGACGTTGAAGGGGACAATGAGCAGTTCTTC.